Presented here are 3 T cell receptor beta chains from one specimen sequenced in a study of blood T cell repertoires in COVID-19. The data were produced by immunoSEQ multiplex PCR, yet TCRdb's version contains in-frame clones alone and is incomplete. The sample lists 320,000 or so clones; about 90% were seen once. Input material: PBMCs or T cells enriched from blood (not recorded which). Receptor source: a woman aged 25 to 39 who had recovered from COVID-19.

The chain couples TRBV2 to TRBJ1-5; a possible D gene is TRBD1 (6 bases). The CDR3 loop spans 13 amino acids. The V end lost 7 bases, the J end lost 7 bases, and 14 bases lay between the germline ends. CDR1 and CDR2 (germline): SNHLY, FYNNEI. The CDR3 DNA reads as TGTGCCAGCACCCCAGGGGTAAGGCAGCCCCAGCATTTT. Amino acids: CASTPGVRQPQHF.

DNA of the CDR3: TGTGCCAGCAGTACTGGACAGGGGGCTGGGGGTGAGCAGTTCTTC. Protein sequence: CASSTGQGAGGEQFF. The chain links TRBV11-1 to TRBJ2-1, with 11 bases that match TRBD1. V gave up 6 bases and J gave up 9 bases; unmatched junction bases: 10. Germline assignment: CDR1 SGHAT and CDR2 FQDESV (reference sequence). The CDR3 has 15 residues.

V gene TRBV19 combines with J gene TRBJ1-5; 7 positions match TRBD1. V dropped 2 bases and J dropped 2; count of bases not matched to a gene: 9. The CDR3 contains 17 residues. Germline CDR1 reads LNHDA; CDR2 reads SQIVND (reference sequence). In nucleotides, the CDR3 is TGTGCCAGTAGTATACAAGAGAGGGGGCTACGCAATCAGCCCCAGCATTTT. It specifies CASSIQERGLRNQPQHF.